The rows below give T cell receptor beta chains drawn from one sample of a study of technical replicates of blood from four donors. Profiled with immunoSEQ multiplex PCR; TCRdb holds only in-frame clones, not every one. The sample includes about 68,000 clones, 95% to 97% of them seen just once. The sequenced sample was T cells isolated from PBMCs. The receptors were gathered from a human donor in good health. Both conserved end residues are part of each CDR3. Each record gives: CDR3 protein, CDR3 DNA, V gene, clone size, J gene, D gene. The D gene is left open where the match is weak. Where a row states a size, it is once, few, many or the class of an expanded clone; other rows omit it.

CDR3: CSVETPRGRFQETQYF
DNA: TGCAGCGTTGAGACTCCCAGGGGGCGATTCCAAGAGACCCAGTACTTC
V: TRBV29-1
size: .
J: TRBJ2-5
D: TRBD1

CDR3: CASTWQGGNTIYF
DNA: TGTGCCAGTACGTGGCAGGGCGGAAACACCATATATTTT
V: TRBV19
size: .
J: TRBJ1-3
D: .

CDR3: CASSETATYEQYF
DNA: TGTGCCAGCAGTGAAACAGCAACCTACGAGCAGTACTTC
V: TRBV2
size: .
J: TRBJ2-7
D: .

CDR3: CASSGGLAYNEQFF
DNA: TGTGCCAGCAGCGGGGGACTAGCCTACAATGAGCAGTTCTTC
V: TRBV9
size: .
J: TRBJ2-1
D: TRBD2

CDR3: CASSLWLPGDEGVYEQYF
DNA: TGTGCCAGCAGTTTATGGCTCCCGGGCGATGAGGGAGTCTACGAGCAGTACTTC
V: TRBV28
size: .
J: TRBJ2-7
D: .

CDR3: CASSPPASGYNEQFF
DNA: TGTGCCAGCAGCCCTCCGGCTAGCGGCTACAATGAGCAGTTCTTC
V: TRBV9
size: .
J: TRBJ2-1
D: TRBD2

CDR3: CASSPGVGWRTEAFF
DNA: TGCGCCAGCAGTCCGGGGGTCGGTTGGCGGACTGAAGCTTTCTTT
V: TRBV4-1
size: .
J: TRBJ1-1
D: .

CDR3: CAWSPRDEQFF
DNA: TGTGCCTGGTCCCCGAGGGATGAGCAGTTCTTC
V: TRBV30
size: .
J: TRBJ2-1
D: .

CDR3: CASSLEGQAGEQFF
DNA: TGTGCCAGCAGCTTAGAGGGACAGGCGGGTGAGCAGTTCTTC
V: TRBV13
size: .
J: TRBJ2-1
D: TRBD1

CDR3: CASSRAIAGGQGRDTQYF
DNA: TGTGCCAGCAGCCGGGCCATTGCGGGAGGGCAGGGAAGAGATACGCAGTATTTT
V: TRBV5-4
size: .
J: TRBJ2-3
D: TRBD2

CDR3: CASSTDLNQPQHF
DNA: TGTGCCAGCAGCACAGACCTCAATCAGCCCCAGCATTTT
V: TRBV7-2
size: .
J: TRBJ1-5
D: .

CDR3: CASSADRDYEQYF
DNA: TGTGCCAGCAGCGCCGACAGGGACTACGAGCAGTACTTC
V: TRBV7-8
size: .
J: TRBJ2-7
D: TRBD1

CDR3: CASSLVLAGDHEQFF
DNA: TGTGCCAGCAGCTTAGTACTAGCGGGAGATCATGAGCAGTTCTTC
V: TRBV7-2
size: .
J: TRBJ2-1
D: TRBD2

CDR3: CASSSGTAEQYF
DNA: TGTGCCAGTAGTAGCGGGACCGCGGAGCAGTACTTC
V: TRBV19
size: once
J: TRBJ2-7
D: .

CDR3: CASSLDFTNYGYTF
DNA: TGTGCCAGCAGCTTAGACTTTACTAACTATGGCTACACCTTC
V: TRBV7-9
size: once
J: TRBJ1-2
D: .

CDR3: CASSPDMDQGDYIQYF
DNA: TGCGCCAGCAGCCCGGATATGGACCAAGGGGATTACATTCAGTACTTC
V: TRBV5-1
size: few
J: TRBJ2-4
D: .

CDR3: CATSRDRTASEQYF
DNA: TGTGCCACCAGCAGAGATAGGACAGCAAGCGAGCAGTACTTC
V: TRBV15
size: .
J: TRBJ2-7
D: .

CDR3: CASSPRGQGRFTEAFF
DNA: TGTGCCAGCAGCCCGAGGGGACAGGGAAGGTTCACTGAAGCTTTCTTT
V: TRBV13
size: .
J: TRBJ1-1
D: TRBD1

CDR3: CASSLLVGVYEQYF
DNA: TGTGCCAGCAGCTTATTGGTGGGAGTCTACGAGCAGTACTTC
V: TRBV11-1
size: .
J: TRBJ2-7
D: .

CDR3: CASSVESGSYNEQFF
DNA: TGTGCCAGCAGCGTAGAAAGCGGGAGTTACAATGAGCAGTTCTTC
V: TRBV9
size: .
J: TRBJ2-1
D: TRBD2

CDR3: CASSLDGAGGPKSEQYF
DNA: TGTGCCAGCAGCTTAGATGGAGCGGGAGGGCCTAAGAGTGAGCAGTACTTC
V: TRBV7-6
size: .
J: TRBJ2-7
D: TRBD2

CDR3: CASSGQGVETQYF
DNA: TGTGCCAGCAGCGGACAGGGGGTGGAGACCCAGTACTTC
V: TRBV11-3
size: .
J: TRBJ2-5
D: TRBD1

CDR3: CASKGLMSETQYF
DNA: TGTGCCAGCAAGGGACTCATGTCAGAGACCCAGTACTTC
V: TRBV27
size: .
J: TRBJ2-5
D: .

CDR3: CASGIGQANTEAFF
DNA: TGTGCCAGCGGGATCGGACAGGCGAACACTGAAGCTTTCTTT
V: TRBV9
size: .
J: TRBJ1-1
D: TRBD1

CDR3: CASSMGQGKIYEQYF
DNA: TGTGCCAGTAGTATGGGACAGGGTAAGATCTACGAGCAGTACTTC
V: TRBV19
size: .
J: TRBJ2-7
D: TRBD1

CDR3: CASSGLAGGRGSYNEQFF
DNA: TGTGCCAGCAGCGGACTAGCGGGAGGTAGAGGCTCCTACAATGAGCAGTTCTTC
V: TRBV5-5
size: .
J: TRBJ2-1
D: TRBD2

CDR3: CASSFRQGSSYEQYF
DNA: TGTGCCAGCAGCTTCAGACAGGGAAGCTCCTACGAGCAGTACTTC
V: TRBV11-3
size: .
J: TRBJ2-7
D: TRBD1

CDR3: CASSDSISGNTIYF
DNA: TGTGCCAGCAGCGACAGCATCTCTGGAAACACCATATATTTT
V: TRBV2
size: .
J: TRBJ1-3
D: .

CDR3: CASSILTPPLAFF
DNA: TGTGCCAGTAGTATCTTGACTCCCCCGTTGGCCTTCTTT
V: TRBV19
size: .
J: TRBJ1-1
D: .

CDR3: CASSFAPTSGGYNEQFF
DNA: TGTGCCAGCAGCTTCGCCCCCACTAGCGGGGGGTACAATGAGCAGTTCTTC
V: TRBV7-3
size: .
J: TRBJ2-1
D: TRBD2